This T cell receptor beta chain is drawn from a study of shared clonotypes between healthy human individuals. CDR3 length equals 15 residues. Assay used: immunoSEQ multiplex PCR; TCRdb lists only in-frame clones, some missing. The sample lists about 380,000 clones; approximately 96% were seen once. The rearrangement joins TRBV21-1 to TRBJ2-5; the listed D gene, TRBD2, was not tested against the DNA. TRBV21-1 corresponds to a pseudogene. The TCR originated in a man aged 30-40 years in good health. Sample: memory CD8+ T cells sorted from blood. The subset was: CD45RO+ cells pooled with CCR7-negative TemRA cells. CDR3 loop: CASSKWTGGEETQYF. CDR3 in DNA: TGTGCCAGCAGCAAATGGACGGGGGGCGAAGAGACCCAGTACTTC.